One sample yielded the 32 T cell receptor beta chains listed below, sequenced in a study of T cell repertoires in cytomegalovirus infection. Their specific antigens are unknown. TCRdb re-derived calls from the reads in MiXCR, one entry per CDR3 protein. The profile covers about 830,000 distinct CDR3 sequences, with over 25% appearing a single time and around an eighth taken by the ten largest. Here the sequenced sample was cultured CD8+ T cells from PBMCs, taken from culture after CMV antigen stimulation. The receptors originated from a human donor in good health (CMV status not recorded). Some clones in this sample may be carry-over from other donors' samples.

The chain is built from TRBV29-1 and TRBJ1-2; D not certain. Germline V gene sequence: CDR1 SQVTM, CDR2 ANQGSEA. V lost 7 bases to trimming and J lost 0 bases, with 15 bases between them. The length of the CDR3 is 14 residues. The CDR3 sequence: CSAGPLGANYGYTF. The CDR3 region has the DNA TGCAGCGCTGGACCCCTAGGAGCTAACTATGGCTACACCTTC.

The gene calls are TRBV27 and TRBJ2-3, with 8 bases aligning to TRBD2. The CDR3 length is 13 residues. V shed 8 bases, J shed 5 bases, and the junction held 6 bases outside the gene matches. CDR1 is MNHEY and CDR2 is SMNVEV in the germline V gene (reference sequence). The CDR3 coding sequence is TGTGCCAGCTCGGGACTAGGTCTAGATACGCAGTATTTT. It codes for CASSGLGLDTQYF.

Of note for this clonotype: This clone may be a read error of a much larger clone one base away. CDR3 sequence (DNA): TGTGACAGCTCTACTAGCGGGGCCCCCTCCTACAATGAGCAGTTCTTC. Translation: CDSSTSGAPSYNEQFF. The rearrangement joins TRBV7-9 to TRBJ2-1; 10 bases are a match to TRBD2. The CDR3 has 16 amino acids. From germline, CDR1 is SEHNR and CDR2 FQNEAQ (reference sequence).

The V call is TRBV7-2, the J call TRBJ1-1; a weak D match, TRBD1 (5 bases). CDR1 is SGHTA, CDR2 FQGNSA, per germline. The CDR3 loop spans 13 amino acids. Trimming took 3 bases from V and 8 from J, leaving 13 bases between them. CDR3 residues: CASSFRQLSEAFF. CDR3 sequence (DNA): TGTGCCAGCAGCTTTAGACAGCTCTCAGAAGCTTTCTTT.

This clonotype came up many times. The chain is built from TRBV7-8 and TRBJ2-5; D possibly corresponds to TRBD1 (5 bases). CDR3 length equals 13 residues. V was clipped by 6 bases and J by 2 bases, with 10 bases between them. The germline V gene encodes CDR1 SGHVS and CDR2 FQNEAQ. In DNA, the CDR3 is TGTGCCAGCAGTCCGACAGATCAAGAGACCCAGTACTTC. Translated, it gives CASSPTDQETQYF. The full variable domain, with the rest looked up from reference TRBV7-8 and TRBJ2-5, is GAGVSQSPRYKVAKRGQDVALRCDPISGHVSLFWYQQALGQGPEFLTYFQNEAQLDKSGLPSDRFFAERPEGSVSTLKIQRTQQEDSAVYLCASSPTDQETQYFGPGTRLLVL.

This clonotype was observed a few times. The chain has TRBV12-5 and TRBJ1-1, with D tentatively TRBD1 (6 bases). Trimming shortened V by 3 bases and J by 3 bases, and 17 bases separated the two germline ends. The CDR3 extends over 16 amino acids. CDR1 is LGHNT, CDR2 FRNRAP, per germline. The CDR3 protein is CASGFSLPNRDTEAFF. The CDR3 coding sequence is TGTGCTAGTGGTTTCAGCCTCCCTAACAGGGACACTGAAGCTTTCTTT.

The J gene is TRBJ2-2, the V gene TRBV29-1; 7 nucleotides line up with TRBD2. Germline loops: CDR1 SQVTM, CDR2 ANQGSEA. The CDR3 has 15 residues. With V trimmed by 0 bases and J by 4 bases, 5 bases remained unmatched. The CDR3 DNA sequence: TGCAGCGTTGAAGACGGGGGGATTGGCACCGGGGAGCTGTTTTTT. The encoded protein is CSVEDGGIGTGELFF.

This clonotype was recorded many times. The gene calls are TRBV6-1 and TRBJ2-1; 9 nucleotides agree with TRBD1. The CDR3 length is 14 residues. Looked up from germline, CDR1 is MNHNS and CDR2 is SASEGT. V dropped 7 bases and J dropped 9; count of bases not matched to a gene: 10. The CDR3 DNA follows: TGTGCCAGCACGGGGACAGGGTATTTGGCTGAGCAGTTCTTC. It encodes CASTGTGYLAEQFF.

The CDR3 nucleotides are TGTGCCAGCAGCCAAGTGTCGGGGGGACGAGCTCCTGGCGAGCAGTACTTC. It encodes CASSQVSGGRAPGEQYF. The chain uses TRBV4-2 and TRBJ2-7, with 7 bases lining up with TRBD2. There are 17 residues in the CDR3. Trimming removed 1 base from V and 6 bases from J; junction bases left unmatched: 15. CDR1 and CDR2 (germline): LGHNA, YNFKEQ.

This clonotype turned up a few times. The chain combines TRBV27 with TRBJ2-7; 10 bases are a match to TRBD2. CDR3 length: 15 residues. CDR1 and CDR2 from the germline V gene are MNHEY and SMNVEV (reference sequence). J lost 2 bases, V lost 0 bases, and 1 base had no gene match. The CDR3 sequence is CASSLSAGGTYEQYV. CDR3 DNA sequence: TGTGCCAGCAGTTTATCAGCGGGGGGGACCTACGAGCAGTACGTC.

This clonotype was picked up many times. The V and J genes are TRBV24-1 and TRBJ2-3; weak D call: TRBD2 (6 bases). The CDR3 sequence is 16 residues long. Germline lookup yields CDR1 KGHDR and CDR2 SFDVKD. The ends were cut back, 4 bases at V and 3 bases at J, with 16 bases in the middle. This chain's CDR3 is CATSDLHKEGTDTQYF. CDR3 coding DNA: TGTGCCACCAGTGACCTCCACAAGGAGGGGACAGATACGCAGTATTTT.

This clonotype occurred a few times. The chain is built from TRBV4-1 and TRBJ1-1, with D tentatively TRBD1 (6 bases). This CDR3 is 14 amino acids long. Per the germline V gene, CDR1 is MGHRA and CDR2 is YSYEKL. V dropped 0 bases and J dropped 13 bases, with 18 bases sitting between them. This chain's CDR3 is CASSQDWIGQNDFF. The CDR3 DNA reads TGCGCCAGCAGCCAAGATTGGATAGGACAGAACGATTTCTTT.

This clonotype was counted between two and nine times. V and J are TRBV10-3 and TRBJ1-5, with a tentative D call TRBD1 (5 bases). The V end was cut by 6 bases, the J end by 5 bases, with 14 bases between. The germline CDR1 and CDR2 sequences are ENHRY and SYGVKD. CDR3 length: 14 amino acids. The CDR3 DNA reads TGTGCCATCAGCACCGGGGCCCTCTATCAGCCCCAGCATTTT. It specifies CAISTGALYQPQHF.

This chain joins TRBV10-3 and TRBJ2-1; no clear D gene. V dropped 11 bases and J dropped 2 bases, with 10 bases sitting between them. This CDR3 contains 12 residues. Germline V lookup: CDR1 ENHRY, CDR2 SYGVKD. The CDR3 reads CAHASPYNEQFF. Written as DNA, the CDR3 is TGTGCCCATGCCAGCCCCTACAATGAGCAGTTCTTC.

This clonotype was recorded at least ten times. The V and J genes are TRBV7-2 and TRBJ1-2, with TRBD1 matching 7 bases. Trimming cost V 8 bases and J 2 bases; bases outside gene matches: 11. This CDR3 spans 15 amino acids. CDR1 is SGHTA, CDR2 FQGNSA, per germline. The CDR3 region has the DNA TGTGCCAGCCCTTACATTCCGGGACAGAACTATGGCTACACCTTC. It is translated as CASPYIPGQNYGYTF.

A word on this clonotype: One junction end does not reproduce the germline sequence, and a read error may be involved. The V call is TRBV6-6, the J call TRBJ1-5, with D perhaps TRBD1 (5 bases). From germline, CDR1 is MNHNY and CDR2 SVGAGI (reference sequence). This CDR3 is 16 amino acids long. The CDR3 bases are TGTGCCAACAGTTCCCCACGGGGGAAGGAGGATCAGCCCCAGCATTTT. Translated, it gives CANSSPRGKEDQPQHF.

The genes are TRBV29-1 and TRBJ2-1, with 7 bases aligning to TRBD1. Trimming took 4 bases from V and 2 from J; bases not matched to a gene: 5. In germline, CDR1 is SQVTM, CDR2 ANQGSEA. The CDR3 has 14 residues. CDR3: CSVGRQGAYNEQFF. CDR3 sequence (DNA): TGCAGCGTTGGTCGGCAGGGGGCCTACAATGAGCAGTTCTTC.

The rearrangement links TRBV27 to TRBJ2-5; 10 bases are shared with TRBD1. Germline loops: CDR1 MNHEY, CDR2 SMNVEV (reference sequence). J gave up 5 bases and V 5 bases, and 8 bases lay outside the gene matches. The CDR3 covers 15 residues. CDR3 nucleotides: TGTGCCAGCAGTCCTCGGGACAGGGGAGTCGAGACCCAGTACTTC. It translates to CASSPRDRGVETQYF.

This chain joins TRBV6-6 and TRBJ2-3, with 14 bases lining up with TRBD2. The V segment lost 0 bases and the J segment 4 bases; nucleotides outside the gene matches: 3. The CDR3 runs 17 residues. Germline assignment: CDR1 MNHNY and CDR2 SVGAGI (reference sequence). This CDR3 is CASSYSLGLAGADTQYF. Written as DNA, the CDR3 is TGTGCCAGCAGTTACTCGTTGGGACTAGCGGGGGCAGATACGCAGTATTTT.

This clonotype turned up a few times. The chain has TRBV7-2 and TRBJ2-7; D is unresolved. Germline V gene data show CDR1 as SGHTA and CDR2 as FQGNSA. The V gene lost 5 bases and the J gene lost 5 bases, with 13 bases spanning the gap. This CDR3 has 13 amino acids. This CDR3 reads CASSRRMSDEQYV. As DNA, the CDR3 is TGTGCCAGCAGCCGACGCATGTCCGACGAGCAGTACGTC.

The CDR3 coding sequence is TGTGCCAGCAGCACAGCTCCCGTAGCGGGGGGGTTCTTC. Translated, it gives CASSTAPVAGGFF. V gene TRBV7-9 combines with J gene TRBJ2-1; TRBD2 agrees at 10 bases. Germline assignment: CDR1 SEHNR and CDR2 FQNEAQ (reference sequence). CDR3 length: 13 amino acids. After removal of 5 bases from V and 15 bases from J, the junction contained 10 bases not matched to a gene.

CDR3 region: CASSTPGDFNTEAFF. The DNA for the CDR3 is TGTGCCAGTAGTACTCCCGGAGATTTCAACACTGAAGCTTTCTTT. The chain has TRBV19 and TRBJ1-1; the D is unclear. The germline V gene has CDR1 LNHDA and CDR2 SQIVND (reference sequence). The CDR3 runs to 15 residues. V lost 4 bases and J 2 bases, leaving 14 bases between the germline ends.

V and J are TRBV19 and TRBJ2-7; TRBD1 matches 8 bases. The CDR3 contains 15 residues. Germline V lookup: CDR1 LNHDA, CDR2 SQIVND (reference sequence). V dropped 10 bases and J dropped 1; count of bases not matched to a gene: 12. DNA for the CDR3: TGTGCCACGCGCGGGGACAGGAGCCTGTCCTACGAGCAGTACTTC. As protein: CATRGDRSLSYEQYF.

The V and J genes are TRBV19 and TRBJ1-5; D remains unclear. Germline V gene data show CDR1 as LNHDA and CDR2 as SQIVND (reference sequence). V was trimmed by 0 bases and J by 8 bases, leaving 17 bases between them. CDR3 length: 16 residues. The CDR3, as DNA: TGTGCCAGTAGTATAGATCTATACGCCGAAATGGAGCCCCAGCATTTT. Residues: CASSIDLYAEMEPQHF. Full variable domain (remainder filled in from reference TRBV19 and TRBJ1-5): DGGITQSPKYLFRKEGQNVTLSCEQNLNHDAMYWYRQDPGQGLRLIYYSQIVNDFQKGDIAEGYSVSREKKESFPLTVTSAQKNPTAFYLCASSIDLYAEMEPQHFGDGTRLSIL.

This chain links TRBV4-1 with TRBJ1-1, with a weak D call TRBD1 (5 bases). Germline CDR1 reads MGHRA; CDR2 reads YSYEKL. This CDR3 is 14 amino acids long. V lost 1 base and J 7 bases, leaving 13 bases between the germline ends. CDR3 sequence (DNA): TGCGCCAGCAGCCAAGGTTGGGGGGTGCATGAAGCTTTCTTT. This sequence encodes CASSQGWGVHEAFF.

This clonotype has a handful of counts. DNA of the CDR3: TGTGCCAGCAGTTACTCGGGGGGGCGGCCCCTCCACTTT. It yields the protein CASSYSGGRPLHF. The chain recombines TRBV6-5 with TRBJ1-6, with D possibly TRBD1 on 6 matching bases. The CDR3 runs 13 residues. Between the trimmed V and J ends, which lost 0 bases and 13 bases, there was a span of 10 bases. The germline gives CDR1 MNHEY, CDR2 SVGAGI.

Remarks on this clonotype: Relative to the germline gene, one junction end is altered; a read error may explain this. The chain is built from TRBV6-6 and TRBJ2-5, with 10 bases that match TRBD1. The CDR3 length is 16 residues. CDR1 MNHNY and CDR2 SVGAGI come from the germline V gene (reference sequence). The CDR3 loop reads CASSYHRDRGRETQYF. The CDR3 DNA sequence: TGTGCCAGCAGTTACCACCGAGACAGGGGGCGAGAGACCCAGTACTTT.

This clonotype was counted only a few times. The chain has TRBV14 and TRBJ1-1, with no clear D. V lost 3 bases and J lost 6, with 11 bases in between. Germline CDR1 and CDR2: SGHDN and FVKESK. This CDR3 is built from 13 residues. In DNA form, the CDR3 reads TGTGCCAGCAGCCAGTATCCGGAGCCTGAAGCTTTCTTT. Encoded protein: CASSQYPEPEAFF. The full variable domain, completed using reference TRBV14 and TRBJ1-1, is EAGVTQFPSHSVIEKGQTVTLRCDPISGHDNLYWYRRVMGKEIKFLLHFVKESKQDESGMPNNRFLAERTGGTYSTLKVQPAELEDSGVYFCASSQYPEPEAFFGQGTRLTVV.

The genes are TRBV19 and TRBJ2-2; TRBD2 might be the D (6 bases). In germline, CDR1 is LNHDA, CDR2 SQIVND (reference sequence). The CDR3 extends over 17 amino acids. Trimming took off 4 bases at V and 3 bases at J, with 18 bases between the two ends. CDR3 DNA: TGTGCCAGTAGTAACGGACTGGGTAGCGGATACACCGGGGAGCTGTTTTTT. Translation: CASSNGLGSGYTGELFF. Based on the CDR3 plus reference TRBV19 and TRBJ2-2, the full variable domain is DGGITQSPKYLFRKEGQNVTLSCEQNLNHDAMYWYRQDPGQGLRLIYYSQIVNDFQKGDIAEGYSVSREKKESFPLTVTSAQKNPTAFYLCASSNGLGSGYTGELFFGEGSRLTVL.

The chain recombines TRBV7-4 with TRBJ1-1, with 11 bases that match TRBD1. This CDR3 comprises 15 residues. With 5 bases clipped from V and 5 bases from J, the junction kept 7 bases outside the gene matches. CDR1 is SGHVT, CDR2 SQSDAQ, per germline. This CDR3 reads CASSGRTGGETEAFF. CDR3 sequence (DNA): TGTGCCAGCAGCGGCAGGACAGGGGGCGAGACTGAAGCTTTCTTT.

This clonotype has a handful of counts. The chain uses TRBV10-3 and TRBJ1-5; D is undetermined. The CDR3 runs 15 residues. From germline, CDR1 is ENHRY and CDR2 SYGVKD. Trimming removed 3 bases at V and 1 base at J, with 10 bases between. CDR3 in DNA: TGTGCCATCAGTGATTCGGGAAGGAGCAATCAGCCCCAGCATTTT. Translation gives CAISDSGRSNQPQHF.

The V and J genes are TRBV9 and TRBJ2-3; no clear D. This CDR3 spans 17 amino acids. Germline V gives CDR1 SGDLS, CDR2 YYNGEE. V shed 0 bases and J shed 0 bases, with 14 bases lying between them. The CDR3 region has the DNA TGTGCCAGCAGCGTAGCCGCTGGCGGTTCTAGCACAGATACGCAGTATTTT. This encodes CASSVAAGGSSTDTQYF.